Presented here are 5 T cell receptor beta chains from one specimen sequenced in a study of shared clonotypes between healthy human individuals. TCRdb keeps only in-frame clones here, not all; method: immunoSEQ multiplex PCR. In the table there are about 1.1 million clones, 75% to 85% of which are singletons. Specimen: memory CD4+ T cells from PBMCs. Described subset: CD45RA-negative fraction. These receptors originate from a man between 18 and 35 years old in good health. Some clones in this sample may be carry-over from other donors' samples.

The chain is built from TRBV19 and TRBJ1-2; tentatively, D is TRBD1 (5 bases). Germline CDR1 and CDR2: LNHDA and SQIVND (reference sequence). V was clipped by 0 bases and J by 4 bases, with 18 bases between them. The CDR3 runs to 17 residues. CDR3 loop: CASSIDTGTVKPYGYTF. In DNA, the CDR3 is TGTGCCAGTAGTATAGACACCGGGACGGTGAAACCCTATGGCTACACCTTC. Filled out from reference TRBV19 and TRBJ1-2, the complete variable domain reads DGGITQSPKYLFRKEGQNVTLSCEQNLNHDAMYWYRQDPGQGLRLIYYSQIVNDFQKGDIAEGYSVSREKKESFPLTVTSAQKNPTAFYLCASSIDTGTVKPYGYTFGSGTRLTVV.

The rearrangement joins TRBV12-5 to TRBJ1-4; tentative D call: TRBD1 (6 bases). Germline loops: CDR1 LGHNT, CDR2 FRNRAP. CDR3 length: 20 amino acids. With 4 bases removed from V and 6 bases from J, the gap between germline ends came to 30 bases. Written as DNA, the CDR3 is TGTGCTAGTGGTTCCCACTGGCCCCACAGGGAATGGGAAGGGGATGAAAAACTGTTTTTT. Amino acids: CASGSHWPHREWEGDEKLFF.

The J gene is TRBJ2-7, the V gene TRBV19; D gene ambiguous. The germline CDR1 and CDR2 sequences are LNHDA and SQIVND (reference sequence). The CDR3 runs 15 residues. Trimming left V 3 bases short and J 1 base short, with 13 bases between. The CDR3 sequence is CASSISDQISYEQYF. For the CDR3, the DNA is TGTGCCAGTAGTATTTCGGACCAAATTTCCTACGAGCAGTACTTC.

The gene calls are TRBV5-4 and TRBJ1-2; maybe TRBD1 (5 bases). Germline CDR1 is SGHNT and CDR2 is YYREEE (reference sequence). This CDR3 contains 14 residues. Trimming shortened V by 5 bases and J by 4 bases, and 15 bases separated the two germline ends. The CDR3, as DNA: TGTGCCAGCAGATCGGACCCGGGGACCTATGGCTACACCTTC. This codes for CASRSDPGTYGYTF.

The rearrangement uses TRBV6-5 and TRBJ1-2; a weak D match, TRBD1 (5 bases). The V gene lost 2 bases and the J gene lost 8 bases, with 21 bases spanning the gap. This CDR3 contains 16 residues. Germline V gene sequence: CDR1 MNHEY, CDR2 SVGAGI. The CDR3 DNA is TGTGCCAGCAGTTACGGTGGGGCAGGGCCAAGGGGCGGCTACACCTTC. Encoded protein: CASSYGGAGPRGGYTF.